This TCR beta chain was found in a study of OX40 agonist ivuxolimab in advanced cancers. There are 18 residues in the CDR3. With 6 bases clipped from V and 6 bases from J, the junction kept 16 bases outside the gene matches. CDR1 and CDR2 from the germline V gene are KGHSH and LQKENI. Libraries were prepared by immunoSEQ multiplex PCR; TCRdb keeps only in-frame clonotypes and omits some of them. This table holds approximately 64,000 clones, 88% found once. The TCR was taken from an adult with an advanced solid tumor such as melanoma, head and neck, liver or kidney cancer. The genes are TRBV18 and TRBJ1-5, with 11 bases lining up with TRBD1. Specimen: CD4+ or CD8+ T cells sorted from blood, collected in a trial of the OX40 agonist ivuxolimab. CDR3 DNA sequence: TGTGCCAGCTCTGAGCAGAAACCCGGGACAGGGGGTGGTCAGCCCCAGCATTTT. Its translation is CASSEQKPGTGGGQPQHF.